The sequence of this TCR beta chain was determined in a study of T cells after yellow fever vaccination. Study-level points and caveats: Clonotypes appearing in both CD4 and CD8 compartments existed, and their share was small. Repertoires obtained by FACS sorting could include abundant clonotypes that entered as contaminants from the bulk population.

Between the trimmed V and J ends, which lost 1 base and 2 bases, there was a span of 5 bases. The germline V gene has CDR1 MNHEY and CDR2 SVGEGT. This CDR3 spans 13 amino acids. Making TCR cDNA involved 5'RACE template switching, which added UMIs and a universal primer site. TCRdb reanalysed the 5' RACE reads using MiXCR and keeps one entry per CDR3 protein. The data show about 310,000 distinct CDR3 sequences, roughly 3.5% seen once. Regarding this clonotype: The antigen is undetermined.

This TCR came from a man aged 18 to 29 who received the YFV17D yellow fever vaccine. Here the sequenced sample was PBMCs, taken on the day of the yellow fever booster vaccination. The chain couples TRBV6-2 or TRBV6-3 to TRBJ1-1; D is uncertain. The CDR3 here is CASSYYHNTEAFF. DNA for the CDR3: TGTGCCAGCAGTTACTACCATAACACTGAAGCTTTCTTT.